These 24 T cell receptor beta chains originate from one sample sequenced in a study of T-cell reconstitution after alpha-beta-depleted transplantation in children. The library targeted TCRbeta and was prepared with unique molecular identifiers. TCRdb analysed the PCR reads with MiXCR anew, one entry per CDR3 protein. The data hold 610,000 or so distinct CDR3 sequences, with over 20% observed a single time. Here the sequenced sample was PBMCs, taken before TCRalphabeta/CD19-depleted stem cell transplant. The receptors here all came from a boy under two years old with Wiskott-Aldrich syndrome, due to receive a stem cell transplant.

The J gene is TRBJ2-7, the V gene TRBV20-1; 8 positions agree with TRBD2. The length of the CDR3 is 14 residues. CDR1 and CDR2 (germline): DFQATT, SNEGSKA (reference sequence). V shed 3 bases, J shed 0 bases, and the junction held 4 bases outside the gene matches. The DNA for the CDR3 is TGCAGTGCTAGCCCCACTAGCGGCTCCTACGAGCAGTACTTC. Residues: CSASPTSGSYEQYF.

The CDR3 DNA is TGCGCCAGCACCTTAACGCTTTCCAGGTCCATCGAGCAGTACTTC. It is translated as CASTLTLSRSIEQYF. The chain carries TRBV5-1 and TRBJ2-7; D remains ambiguous. Trimming stripped 6 bases from V and 6 bases from J, with 22 bases between. Germline V gene sequence: CDR1 SGHRS, CDR2 YFSETQ. This CDR3 comprises 15 residues.

V is TRBV12-3 or TRBV12-4 and J is TRBJ2-1, with D hard to call. Trimming removed 3 bases from V and 5 bases from J, with 8 bases in between. The CDR3 totals 13 residues. The CDR3 is CASSFGTHNEQFF. CDR3 coding DNA: TGTGCCAGCAGTTTCGGAACCCACAATGAGCAGTTCTTC.

This clonotype was picked up a small number of times. V and J are TRBV7-8 and TRBJ1-1; 9 bases fit TRBD1. The V segment lost 5 bases and the J segment 3 bases; nucleotides outside the gene matches: 7. The germline gives CDR1 SGHVS, CDR2 FQNEAQ. The CDR3 has 15 residues. The CDR3 bases are TGTGCCAGCAGCCCGAGGGGACAGGGAGACACTGAAGCTTTCTTT. As protein: CASSPRGQGDTEAFF.

This clonotype was counted a few times. The chain carries TRBV15 and TRBJ2-2; TRBD2 matches 8 bases. Germline CDR1 is LNHNV and CDR2 is YYDKDF (reference sequence). CDR3 length: 18 residues. V shed 2 bases, J shed 0 bases, and the junction held 8 bases outside the gene matches. CDR3 coding DNA: TGTGCCACCAGCAGATATGGAGCGGGAGACGCGAACACCGGGGAGCTGTTTTTT. Translating gives CATSRYGAGDANTGELFF. The complete variable domain, with remaining parts taken from reference TRBV15 and TRBJ2-2, reads DAMVIQNPRYQVTQFGKPVTLSCSQTLNHNVMYWYQQKSSQAPKLLFHYYDKDFNNEADTPDNFQSRRPNTSFCFLDIRSPGLGDTAMYLCATSRYGAGDANTGELFFGEGSRLTVL.

The chain carries TRBV20-1 and TRBJ1-5; maybe TRBD1 (6 bases). The germline V and J ends were trimmed by 3 bases and 2 bases, with 14 bases remaining between them. CDR3 length: 15 residues. Germline CDR1 is DFQATT and CDR2 is SNEGSKA (reference sequence). CDR3: CSASTGSWRNQPQHF. In nucleotides, the CDR3 is TGCAGTGCTAGCACAGGGAGCTGGCGCAATCAGCCCCAGCATTTT.

The sample holds one count of this clonotype. The chain joins TRBV5-1 to TRBJ2-7; 9 nucleotides agree with TRBD2. CDR1 is SGHRS, CDR2 YFSETQ, per germline. The CDR3 extends over 16 amino acids. V shed 0 bases and J 2 bases; nucleotides not matched to a gene: 6. As DNA, the CDR3 is TGCGCCAGCAGCTTGGTCGCTAGCGGGACCCCCTACGAGCAGTACTTC. This sequence encodes CASSLVASGTPYEQYF.

This clonotype was counted between two and nine times. CDR3 in amino acids: CASSLSRGSTDTQYF. The DNA for the CDR3 is TGTGCCAGCAGCTTAAGCCGCGGGAGCACAGATACGCAGTATTTT. The chain employs TRBV11-2 and TRBJ2-3, with a weak D call TRBD2 (5 bases). Germline V gives CDR1 SGHAT, CDR2 FQNNGV. This CDR3 contains 15 residues. V was trimmed by 2 bases and J by 0 bases, leaving 9 bases between them.

The V gene is TRBV4-1, the J gene TRBJ2-3; 7 positions match TRBD2. Germline CDR1 MGHRA, CDR2 YSYEKL. The CDR3 contains 19 residues. V was clipped by 1 base and J by 2 bases; unmatched bases: 15. CDR3 in amino acids: CASSQAVTGGQLDTDTQYF. As DNA, the CDR3 is TGCGCCAGCAGCCAAGCGGTAACGGGAGGACAACTTGACACAGATACGCAGTATTTT.

The chain carries TRBV7-2 and TRBJ1-1, with D hard to call. This CDR3 has 12 amino acids. V was cut by 2 bases and J by 8 bases, with 9 bases left in between. From germline, CDR1 is SGHTA and CDR2 FQGNSA. CDR3 bases: TGTGCCAGCAGCTTACTCCGGGGAGAAGCTTTCTTT. It translates to CASSLLRGEAFF.

The chain combines TRBV5-1 with TRBJ2-3; 11 positions match TRBD2. The length of the CDR3 is 16 residues. Unmatched junction bases numbered 9, after V lost 4 bases and J lost 5 bases. Germline V gene sequence: CDR1 SGHRS, CDR2 YFSETQ. CDR3 region: CASSLMTSGTQDTQYF. In nucleotides, the CDR3 is TGCGCCAGCAGCCTAATGACTAGCGGGACTCAAGATACGCAGTATTTT.

This clonotype was seen only once. V gene TRBV5-1 combines with J gene TRBJ2-1; 15 bases line up with TRBD2. Germline trimming cut 3 bases from V and 5 bases from J; bases unmatched to any gene: 3. Per germline, CDR1 SGHRS and CDR2 YFSETQ. The CDR3 sequence is 16 residues long. CDR3: CASSSGLAGGHNEQFF. CDR3 DNA: TGCGCCAGCAGCTCCGGACTAGCGGGAGGGCACAATGAGCAGTTCTTC.

The chain links TRBV12-3 or TRBV12-4 to TRBJ2-7; D not resolved. CDR3 length: 12 residues. Trimming removed 4 bases at V and 2 bases at J, with 6 bases between. This CDR3 is CASSWRPYEQYF. For the CDR3, the DNA is TGTGCCAGCAGTTGGAGACCCTACGAGCAGTACTTC.

This rearrangement joins TRBV12-3 or TRBV12-4 to TRBJ1-6; D is possibly TRBD1 (6 bases). V lost 6 bases and J 8 bases, leaving 14 bases between the germline ends. The CDR3 length is 14 residues. The CDR3 spells CASRGGGAYSPLHF. The CDR3 region has the DNA TGTGCCAGCAGAGGTGGGGGCGCCTATTCACCCCTCCACTTT.

This clonotype has just a few counts. The CDR3 spells CASSSTTGETGELFF. The DNA of the CDR3 is TGCGCCAGCAGCTCAACGACAGGGGAAACCGGGGAGCTGTTTTTT. This sequence joins TRBV5-1 and TRBJ2-2; 8 bases align to TRBD1. Germline CDR1 reads SGHRS; CDR2 reads YFSETQ. The ends lost 3 bases at V and 5 bases at J; junction bases unmatched: 6. CDR3 size: 15 residues.

This clonotype was detected only a few times. This rearrangement joins TRBV7-9 to TRBJ1-1; 11 positions match TRBD1. Trimming removed 6 bases from V and 3 bases from J; junction bases left unmatched: 3. This CDR3 has 14 residues. Germline CDR1 reads SEHNR; CDR2 reads FQNEAQ (reference sequence). This CDR3 is CASRWDRGDTEAFF. The CDR3 bases are TGTGCCAGCAGATGGGACAGGGGGGACACTGAAGCTTTCTTT.

The chain carries TRBV7-8 and TRBJ1-1; D not certain. Germline V gene sequence: CDR1 SGHVS, CDR2 FQNEAQ. V lost 5 bases and J 1 base, leaving 14 bases between the germline ends. This CDR3 has 15 residues. The CDR3: CASSRFMSPNTEAFF. CDR3 nucleotides: TGTGCCAGCAGCCGATTTATGTCACCGAACACTGAAGCTTTCTTT.

The chain couples TRBV6-4 to TRBJ2-2, with TRBD2 identical over 10 bases. CDR3 length equals 16 residues. Looked up from germline, CDR1 is MRHNA and CDR2 is SNTAGT. The V segment lost 5 bases and the J segment 1 base; nucleotides outside the gene matches: 4. The CDR3 bases are TGTGCCAGCAGTATACGACTAGCGGGGAACACCGGGGAGCTGTTTTTT. Amino acid sequence: CASSIRLAGNTGELFF.

The genes are TRBV24-1 and TRBJ1-2; 8 bases map to TRBD1. Germline-derived CDR1 and CDR2 are KGHDR and SFDVKD. The trim removed 10 bases at V and 2 bases at J, leaving 8 bases unmatched. CDR3 length: 14 residues. CDR3: CATGHRDRNYGYTF. The CDR3 bases are TGTGCCACGGGGCACCGGGACAGGAACTATGGCTACACCTTC.

The rearrangement links TRBV24-1 to TRBJ2-1; D is unresolved. The germline V gene has CDR1 KGHDR and CDR2 SFDVKD. V was cut by 7 bases and J by 7 bases, with 16 bases left in between. CDR3 length: 14 amino acids. In DNA form, the CDR3 reads TGTGCCACCAGCCGGACCCCCGTGGCGAATGAGCAGTTCTTC. As protein: CATSRTPVANEQFF.

This clonotype was recorded once. The chain carries TRBV19 and TRBJ2-5; 7 nucleotides line up with TRBD1. The germline V gene has CDR1 LNHDA and CDR2 SQIVND (reference sequence). After removal of 5 bases from V and 3 bases from J, the junction contained 9 bases not matched to a gene. The CDR3 sequence is 15 residues long. CDR3 region: CASSVSDRRKETQYF. The CDR3 coding sequence is TGTGCCAGTAGTGTTTCGGACAGGAGAAAAGAGACCCAGTACTTC.

This clonotype was counted a few times. The J gene is TRBJ2-2, the V gene TRBV6-5; D might be TRBD1 or TRBD2, each matching 5 bases. Germline-derived CDR1 and CDR2 are MNHEY and SVGAGI. This CDR3 comprises 16 residues. The ends were cut back, 0 bases at V and 4 bases at J, with 12 bases in the middle. CDR3 amino acids: CASSYSLGTSTGELFF. CDR3 nucleotides: TGTGCCAGCAGTTACTCGCTAGGGACGAGCACCGGGGAGCTGTTTTTT.

This clonotype was counted between two and nine times. The chain uses TRBV10-2 and TRBJ2-5; D not resolved. The CDR3 consists of 13 residues. Germline V lookup: CDR1 WSHSY, CDR2 SAAADI. Trimming cost V 4 bases and J 3 bases, with 9 bases left between them. The CDR3 region is CASSASEKETQYF. The CDR3 coding sequence is TGCGCCAGCAGTGCAAGCGAGAAAGAGACCCAGTACTTC.

The CDR3 here is CASSQESLSGVSATQYF. The CDR3 nucleotides read TGTGCCAGCAGCCAAGAATCCCTTTCGGGAGTGTCAGCGACCCAGTACTTC. The chain combines TRBV3-1 with TRBJ2-5; tentative D call: TRBD2 (6 bases). CDR1 LGHDT and CDR2 YNNKEL come from the germline V gene (reference sequence). Between the trimmed V and J ends, which lost 0 bases and 7 bases, there was a span of 21 bases. The CDR3 has 17 amino acids.